This T cell receptor beta chain is from a study of cytomegalovirus exposure and HLA in healthy donors. Here immunoSEQ multiplex PCR was the method, and the copy in TCRdb shows in-frame clones only, minus some. The repertoire holds 90,000 to 130,000 clones, approximately 90% seen once, with roughly 1.4% in the top ten. Sequencing was carried out using PBMCs. The clonotype was recovered from a woman aged 30 to 39 in good health and CMV-seropositive.

CDR3 sequence: CAWSVWGGPNTEAFF. CDR3 nucleotide sequence: TGTGCCTGGAGTGTATGGGGGGGGCCGAACACTGAAGCTTTCTTT. The rearrangement joins TRBV30 to TRBJ1-1; TRBD1 might be the D (6 bases). The CDR3 totals 15 residues. Germline CDR1 and CDR2: GTSNPN and SVGIG (reference sequence). Trimming removed 0 bases from V and 1 base from J, with 12 bases in between.